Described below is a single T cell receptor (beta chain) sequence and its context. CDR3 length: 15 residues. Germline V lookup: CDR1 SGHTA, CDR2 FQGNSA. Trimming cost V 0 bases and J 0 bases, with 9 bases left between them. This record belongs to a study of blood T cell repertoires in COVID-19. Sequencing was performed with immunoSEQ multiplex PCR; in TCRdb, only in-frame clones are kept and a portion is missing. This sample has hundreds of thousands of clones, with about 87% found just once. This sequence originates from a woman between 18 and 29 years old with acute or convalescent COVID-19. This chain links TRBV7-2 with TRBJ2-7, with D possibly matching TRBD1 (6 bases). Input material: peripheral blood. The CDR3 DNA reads TGTGCCAGCAGCTTAGCGGGGGCAGTCTCCTACGAGCAGTACTTC. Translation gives CASSLAGAVSYEQYF.